This paragraph covers one T cell receptor (beta chain) sequence. This specimen comes from a study of blood T cell repertoires in COVID-19. Across the whole study: The origin of the acute and convalescent COVID-19 samples was the United States, Italy and Spain. Sample material is recorded as cDNA or gDNA derived from T cells, B-cell-depleted T cells, or PBMCs.

Sequencing was performed with immunoSEQ multiplex PCR; in TCRdb, only in-frame clones are kept and a portion is missing. The data contain fewer than 350,000 clones, 80% to 95% of them seen just once; the ten biggest clones take up 6.8%. Trimming removed 4 bases from V and 0 bases from J; junction bases left unmatched: 1. Per germline, CDR1 SQVTM and CDR2 ANQGSEA. The CDR3 extends over 13 amino acids. The V and J genes are TRBV29-1 and TRBJ2-7; 9 nucleotides align to TRBD1. This clonotype originated in a young woman with COVID-19, enrolled during active disease. Sequencing used peripheral blood. The CDR3 spells CSVGDRASYEQYF. Here the CDR3 DNA reads TGCAGCGTTGGGGACAGGGCCTCCTACGAGCAGTACTTC.